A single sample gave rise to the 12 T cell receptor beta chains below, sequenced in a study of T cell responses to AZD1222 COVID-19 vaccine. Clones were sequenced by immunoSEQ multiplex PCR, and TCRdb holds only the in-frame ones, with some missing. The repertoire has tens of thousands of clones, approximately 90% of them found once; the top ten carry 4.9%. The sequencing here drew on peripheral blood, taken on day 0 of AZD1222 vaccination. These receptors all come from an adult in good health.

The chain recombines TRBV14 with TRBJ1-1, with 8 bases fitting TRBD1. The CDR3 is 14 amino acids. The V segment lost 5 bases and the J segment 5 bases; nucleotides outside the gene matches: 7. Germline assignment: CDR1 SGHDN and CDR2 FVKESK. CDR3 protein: CASSKTGVVTEAFF. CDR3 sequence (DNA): TGTGCCAGCAGCAAGACAGGGGTGGTGACTGAAGCTTTCTTT.

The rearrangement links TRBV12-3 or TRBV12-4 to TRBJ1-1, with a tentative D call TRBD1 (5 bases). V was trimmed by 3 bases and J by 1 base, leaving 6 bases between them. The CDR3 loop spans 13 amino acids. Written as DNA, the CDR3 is TGTGCCAGCAGTTTCGGGGGGAACACTGAAGCTTTCTTT. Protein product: CASSFGGNTEAFF.

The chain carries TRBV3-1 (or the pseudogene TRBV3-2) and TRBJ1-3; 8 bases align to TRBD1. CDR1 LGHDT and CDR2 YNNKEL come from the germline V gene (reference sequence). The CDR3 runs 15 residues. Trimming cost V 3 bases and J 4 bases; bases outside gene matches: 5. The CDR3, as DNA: TGTGCCAGCAGCCACCAGGGGGCATCGGGAAACACCATATATTTT. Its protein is CASSHQGASGNTIYF.

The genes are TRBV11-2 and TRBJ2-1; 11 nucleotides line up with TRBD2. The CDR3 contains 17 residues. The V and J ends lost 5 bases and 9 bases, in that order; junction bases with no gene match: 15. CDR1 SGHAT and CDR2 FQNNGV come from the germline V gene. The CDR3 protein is CASSRSETSGEPGEQFF. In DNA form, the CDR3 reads TGTGCCAGCAGCCGCAGTGAGACTAGCGGGGAGCCGGGTGAGCAGTTCTTC. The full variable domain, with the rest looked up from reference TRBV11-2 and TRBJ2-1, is EAGVAQSPRYKIIEKRQSVAFWCNPISGHATLYWYQQILGQGPKLLIQFQNNGVVDDSQLPKDRFSAERLKGVDSTLKIQPAKLEDSAVYLCASSRSETSGEPGEQFFGPGTRLTVL.

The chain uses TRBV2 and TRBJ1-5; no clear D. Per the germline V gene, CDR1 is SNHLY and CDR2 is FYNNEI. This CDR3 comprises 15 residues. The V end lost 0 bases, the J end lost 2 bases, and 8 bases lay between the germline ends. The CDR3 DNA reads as TGTGCCAGCAGTGAAGCGGCATTGGGCAATCAGCCCCAGCATTTT. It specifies CASSEAALGNQPQHF. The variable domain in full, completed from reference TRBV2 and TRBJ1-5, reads EPEVTQTPSHQVTQMGQEVILRCVPISNHLYFYWYRQILGQKVEFLVSFYNNEISEKSEIFDDQFSVERPDGSNFTLKIRSTKLEDSAMYFCASSEAALGNQPQHFGDGTRLSIL.

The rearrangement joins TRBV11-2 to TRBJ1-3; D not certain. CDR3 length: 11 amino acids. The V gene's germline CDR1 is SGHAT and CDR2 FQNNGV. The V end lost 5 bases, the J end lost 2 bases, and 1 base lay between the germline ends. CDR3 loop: CASSPGNTIYF. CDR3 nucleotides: TGTGCCAGCAGCCCTGGAAACACCATATATTTT.

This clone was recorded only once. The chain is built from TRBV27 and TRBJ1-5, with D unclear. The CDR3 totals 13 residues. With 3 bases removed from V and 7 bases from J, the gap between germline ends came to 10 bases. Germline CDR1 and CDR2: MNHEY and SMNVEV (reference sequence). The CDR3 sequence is CASSFSTGQPQHF. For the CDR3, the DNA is TGTGCCAGCAGTTTCTCAACCGGACAGCCCCAGCATTTT.

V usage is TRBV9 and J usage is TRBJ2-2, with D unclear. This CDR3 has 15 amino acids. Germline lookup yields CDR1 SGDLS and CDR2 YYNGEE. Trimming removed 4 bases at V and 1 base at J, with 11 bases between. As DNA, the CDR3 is TGTGCCAGCAGCCTTCAGAGTCTGAACACCGGGGAGCTGTTTTTT. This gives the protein CASSLQSLNTGELFF.

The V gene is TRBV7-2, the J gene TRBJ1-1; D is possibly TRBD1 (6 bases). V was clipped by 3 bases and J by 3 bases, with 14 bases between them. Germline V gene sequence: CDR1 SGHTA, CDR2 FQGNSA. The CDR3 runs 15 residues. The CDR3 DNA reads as TGTGCCAGCAGCTTCTGGGGGGCAATGGACACTGAAGCTTTCTTT. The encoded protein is CASSFWGAMDTEAFF.

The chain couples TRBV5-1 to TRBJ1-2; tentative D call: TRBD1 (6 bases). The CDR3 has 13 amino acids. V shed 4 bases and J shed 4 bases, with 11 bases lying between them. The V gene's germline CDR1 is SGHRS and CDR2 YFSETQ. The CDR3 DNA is TGCGCCAGCAGCCGCGGACAGACCTATGGCTACACCTTC. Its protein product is CASSRGQTYGYTF. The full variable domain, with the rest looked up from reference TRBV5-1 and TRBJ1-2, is KAGVTQTPRYLIKTRGQQVTLSCSPISGHRSVSWYQQTPGQGLQFLFEYFSETQRNKGNFPGRFSGRQFSNSRSEMNVSTLELGDSALYLCASSRGQTYGYTFGSGTRLTVV.

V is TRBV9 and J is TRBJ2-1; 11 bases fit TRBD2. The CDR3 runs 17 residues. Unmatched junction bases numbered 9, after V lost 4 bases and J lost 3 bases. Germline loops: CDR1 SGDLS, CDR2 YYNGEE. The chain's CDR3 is CASSPNPSGGLYNEQFF. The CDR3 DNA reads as TGTGCCAGCAGCCCCAACCCTAGCGGGGGGCTCTACAATGAGCAGTTCTTC.

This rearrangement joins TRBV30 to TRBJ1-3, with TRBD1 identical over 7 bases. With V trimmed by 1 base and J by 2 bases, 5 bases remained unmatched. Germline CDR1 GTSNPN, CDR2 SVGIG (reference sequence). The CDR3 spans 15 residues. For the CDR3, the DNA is TGTGCCTGGAGTGCAGGGGGAGGGGCTGGAAACACCATATATTTT. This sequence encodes CAWSAGGGAGNTIYF.